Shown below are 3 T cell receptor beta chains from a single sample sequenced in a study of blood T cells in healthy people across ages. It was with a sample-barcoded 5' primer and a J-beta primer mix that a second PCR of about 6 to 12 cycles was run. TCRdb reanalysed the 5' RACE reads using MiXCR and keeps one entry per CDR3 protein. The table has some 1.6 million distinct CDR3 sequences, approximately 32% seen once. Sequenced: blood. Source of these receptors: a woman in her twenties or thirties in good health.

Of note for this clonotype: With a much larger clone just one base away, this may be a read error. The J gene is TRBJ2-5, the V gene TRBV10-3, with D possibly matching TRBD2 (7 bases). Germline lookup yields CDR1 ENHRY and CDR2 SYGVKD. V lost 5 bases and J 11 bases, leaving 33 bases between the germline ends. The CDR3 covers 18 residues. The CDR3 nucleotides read TGTGCCATCAGTTATTCGGAACGACAGGACGGGGGGCTGTATGAGCAGTACTTC. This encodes CAISYSERQDGGLYEQYF.

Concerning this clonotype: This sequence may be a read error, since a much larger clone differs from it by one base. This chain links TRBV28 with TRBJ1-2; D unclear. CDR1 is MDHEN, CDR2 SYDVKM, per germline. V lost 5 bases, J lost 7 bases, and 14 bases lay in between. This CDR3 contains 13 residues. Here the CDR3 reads CASSRPPYCGYTF. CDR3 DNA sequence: TGTGCCAGCAGTCGTCCACCCTACTGTGGCTACACCTTC.

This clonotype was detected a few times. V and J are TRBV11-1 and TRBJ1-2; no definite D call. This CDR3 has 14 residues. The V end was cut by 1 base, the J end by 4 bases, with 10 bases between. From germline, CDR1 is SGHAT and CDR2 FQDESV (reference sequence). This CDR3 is CASSLGETAYGYTF. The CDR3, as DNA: TGTGCCAGCAGCTTAGGTGAAACAGCCTATGGCTACACCTTC. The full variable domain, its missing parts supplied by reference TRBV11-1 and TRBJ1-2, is EAEVAQSPRYKITEKSQAVAFWCDPISGHATLYWYRQILGQGPELLVQFQDESVVDDSQLPKDRFSAERLKGVDSTLKIQPAELGDSAMYLCASSLGETAYGYTFGSGTRLTVV.